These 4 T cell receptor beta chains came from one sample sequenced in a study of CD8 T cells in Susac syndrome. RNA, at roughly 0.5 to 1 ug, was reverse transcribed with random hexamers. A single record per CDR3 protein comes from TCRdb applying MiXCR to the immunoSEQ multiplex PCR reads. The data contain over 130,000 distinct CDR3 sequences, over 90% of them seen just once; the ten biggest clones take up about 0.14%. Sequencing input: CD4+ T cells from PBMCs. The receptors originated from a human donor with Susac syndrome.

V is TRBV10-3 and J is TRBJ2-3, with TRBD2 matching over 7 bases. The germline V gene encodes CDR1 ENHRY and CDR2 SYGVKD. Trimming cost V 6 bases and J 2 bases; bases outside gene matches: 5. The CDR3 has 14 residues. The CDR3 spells CAIRWREYTDTQYF. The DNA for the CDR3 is TGTGCCATCAGGTGGCGGGAGTACACAGATACGCAGTATTTT.

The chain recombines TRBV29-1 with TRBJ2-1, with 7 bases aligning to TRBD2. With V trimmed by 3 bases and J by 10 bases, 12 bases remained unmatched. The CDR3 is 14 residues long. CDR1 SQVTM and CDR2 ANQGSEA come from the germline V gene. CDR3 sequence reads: CSVDLSARAGEQFF. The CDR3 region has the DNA TGCAGCGTTGACTTATCGGCGAGAGCGGGGGAGCAGTTCTTC.

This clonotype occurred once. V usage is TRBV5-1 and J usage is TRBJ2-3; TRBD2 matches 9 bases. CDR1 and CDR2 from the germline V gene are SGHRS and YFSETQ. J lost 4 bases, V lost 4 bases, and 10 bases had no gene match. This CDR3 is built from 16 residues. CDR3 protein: CASSPTLAGGADTQYF. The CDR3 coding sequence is TGCGCCAGCAGCCCTACCTTGGCGGGAGGGGCAGATACGCAGTATTTT. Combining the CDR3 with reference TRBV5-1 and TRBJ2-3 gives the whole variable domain KAGVTQTPRYLIKTRGQQVTLSCSPISGHRSVSWYQQTPGQGLQFLFEYFSETQRNKGNFPGRFSGRQFSNSRSEMNVSTLELGDSALYLCASSPTLAGGADTQYFGPGTRLTVL.

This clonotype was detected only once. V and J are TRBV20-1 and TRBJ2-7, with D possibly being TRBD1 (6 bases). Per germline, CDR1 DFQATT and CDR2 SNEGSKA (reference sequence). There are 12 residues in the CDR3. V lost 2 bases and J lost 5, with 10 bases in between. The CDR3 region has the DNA TGCAGTGCTAGACAGGGGATCGACGAGCAGTACTTC. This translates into CSARQGIDEQYF.